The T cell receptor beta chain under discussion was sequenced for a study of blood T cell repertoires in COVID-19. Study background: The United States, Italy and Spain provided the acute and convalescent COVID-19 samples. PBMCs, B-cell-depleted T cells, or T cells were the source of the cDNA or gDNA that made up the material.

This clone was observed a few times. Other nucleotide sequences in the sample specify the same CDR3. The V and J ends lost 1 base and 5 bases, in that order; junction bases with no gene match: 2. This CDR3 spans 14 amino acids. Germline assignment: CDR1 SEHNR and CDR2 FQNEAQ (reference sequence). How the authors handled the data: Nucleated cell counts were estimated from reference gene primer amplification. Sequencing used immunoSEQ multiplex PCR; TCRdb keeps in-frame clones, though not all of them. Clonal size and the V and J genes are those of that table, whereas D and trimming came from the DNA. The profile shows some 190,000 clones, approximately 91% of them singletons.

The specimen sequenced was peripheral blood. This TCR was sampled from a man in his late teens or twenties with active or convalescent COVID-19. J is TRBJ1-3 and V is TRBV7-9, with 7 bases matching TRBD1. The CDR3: CASSLGTGRNTIYF. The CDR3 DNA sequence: TGTGCCAGCAGCTTAGGGACAGGCCGAAACACCATATATTTT.